The next 25 T cell receptor beta chains were all read from a single sample in a study of PD-1 and CTLA-4 blockade in melanoma. The repertoire was sequenced with immunoSEQ multiplex PCR; TCRdb's copy has only in-frame clones and lacks some. The data hold about 16,000 clones, with approximately 63% observed a single time. Here the sequenced sample was CD8+ T cells from peripheral blood, taken from a patient given anti-PD-1 treatment. These TCRs come from a human donor with melanoma.

V is TRBV7-6 and J is TRBJ2-7; the D gene is possibly TRBD2 (6 bases). Per germline, CDR1 SGHVS and CDR2 FNYEAQ. This CDR3 contains 13 residues. Trimming took off 1 base at V and 3 bases at J, with 7 bases between the two ends. The chain's CDR3 is CASSLEEGYEQYF. The CDR3 coding sequence is TGTGCCAGCAGCTTAGAGGAGGGCTACGAGCAGTACTTC.

V and J are TRBV7-9 and TRBJ2-3, with a tentative D call TRBD2 (5 bases). CDR3 length equals 13 residues. The V gene lost 1 base and the J gene lost 11 bases, with 13 bases spanning the gap. The germline CDR1 and CDR2 sequences are SEHNR and FQNEAQ (reference sequence). The CDR3 DNA follows: TGTGCCAGCAGCTTAGTTAGTAGCGTGGAGCAGTATTTT. This encodes CASSLVSSVEQYF. The whole variable domain, remainder taken from reference TRBV7-9 and TRBJ2-3, is DTGVSQNPRHKITKRGQNVTFRCDPISEHNRLYWYRQTLGQGPEFLTYFQNEAQLEKSRLLSDRFSAERPKGSFSTLEIQRTEQGDSAMYLCASSLVSSVEQYFGPGTRLTVL.

CDR3 region: CASSLVGTGSYEQYF. In DNA, the CDR3 is TGTGCCAGCAGCTTAGTGGGGACAGGGTCCTACGAGCAGTACTTC. V gene TRBV11-2 combines with J gene TRBJ2-7; TRBD1 aligns across 9 bases. The germline V gene has CDR1 SGHAT and CDR2 FQNNGV. There are 15 residues in the CDR3. J lost 1 base, V lost 1 base, and 2 bases had no gene match.

A word on this clone: Within the sample, other DNA sequences also encode this same CDR3. V gene TRBV27 combines with J gene TRBJ1-1; D might be TRBD1 (6 bases). The V end was cut by 3 bases, the J end by 3 bases, with 11 bases between. Germline CDR1 is MNHEY and CDR2 is SMNVEV (reference sequence). The length of the CDR3 is 14 residues. In DNA, the CDR3 is TGTGCCAGCAGTTTGCAGGGGAGGTACACTGAAGCTTTCTTT. Translated, it gives CASSLQGRYTEAFF.

Only one count was recorded for this clone. This chain uses TRBV12-3 or TRBV12-4 with TRBJ2-5; a weak D match, TRBD1 (5 bases). CDR3 length: 13 amino acids. V lost 1 base and J lost 5, with 8 bases in between. The DNA of the CDR3 is TGTGCCAGCAGTTTAGGGGGCTTCGAGACCCAGTACTTC. It yields the protein CASSLGGFETQYF.

By share, this clone ranks as medium-sized. This chain links TRBV5-8 with TRBJ1-1; D is ambiguous. Looked up from germline, CDR1 is SGHTS and CDR2 is YDEGEE. V dropped 4 bases and J dropped 5 bases, with 15 bases sitting between them. This CDR3 contains 14 residues. Written as DNA, the CDR3 is TGTGCCAGCAGCCCGCGCACCGTGAGGACTGAAGCTTTCTTT. It yields the protein CASSPRTVRTEAFF.

The chain links TRBV28 to TRBJ1-5; D call uncertain. In germline, CDR1 is MDHEN, CDR2 SYDVKM. CDR3 size: 15 residues. V dropped 7 bases and J dropped 3 bases, with 16 bases sitting between them. The CDR3 DNA reads TGTGCCAGCATAGATGCGGGTCACCTCAATCAGCCCCAGCATTTT. It translates to CASIDAGHLNQPQHF.

This clone was recorded only once. The chain has TRBV4-2 and TRBJ2-7; D is ambiguous. Germline loops: CDR1 LGHNA, CDR2 YNFKEQ. The CDR3 runs to 17 residues. The V gene lost 1 base and the J gene lost 0 bases, with 16 bases spanning the gap. The CDR3 protein is CASSQGGEAPSSYEQYF. The CDR3 DNA reads as TGTGCCAGCAGCCAAGGGGGTGAGGCTCCGAGCTCCTACGAGCAGTACTTC.

The chain carries TRBV19 and TRBJ1-1, with TRBD1 matching over 8 bases. Germline V gene sequence: CDR1 LNHDA, CDR2 SQIVND (reference sequence). The CDR3 is made up of 13 amino acids. V dropped 3 bases and J dropped 5; count of bases not matched to a gene: 2. CDR3 sequence reads: CASSMDRVTEAFF. The CDR3 DNA follows: TGTGCCAGTAGTATGGACAGGGTGACTGAAGCTTTCTTT.

CDR3 DNA sequence: TGTGCCAGCAGCTCCACGACTAGCGGGGGTTGGACCCAGTACTTC. This encodes CASSSTTSGGWTQYF. V usage is TRBV13 and J usage is TRBJ2-5; 12 bases are a match to TRBD2. Germline V gene data show CDR1 as PRHDT and CDR2 as FYEKMQ (reference sequence). V shed 4 bases and J 7 bases; nucleotides not matched to a gene: 7. The CDR3 is made up of 15 amino acids.

V and J are TRBV19 and TRBJ2-1; 11 bases match TRBD2. This CDR3 contains 14 residues. The V gene's germline CDR1 is LNHDA and CDR2 SQIVND (reference sequence). The junction had 8 bases not matched to a gene; V was cut back by 7 bases and J by 9 bases. CDR3: CASKVAGGRGEQFF. CDR3 DNA: TGTGCCAGTAAAGTAGCGGGGGGGCGAGGTGAGCAGTTCTTC. The complete variable domain, with remaining parts taken from reference TRBV19 and TRBJ2-1, reads DGGITQSPKYLFRKEGQNVTLSCEQNLNHDAMYWYRQDPGQGLRLIYYSQIVNDFQKGDIAEGYSVSREKKESFPLTVTSAQKNPTAFYLCASKVAGGRGEQFFGPGTRLTVL.

The chain couples TRBV5-8 to TRBJ2-7, with a weak D call TRBD2 (6 bases). Deletions cut 0 bases from V and 2 bases from J, with 21 bases between. In germline, CDR1 is SGHTS, CDR2 YDEGEE. This CDR3 has 18 amino acids. DNA of the CDR3: TGTGCCAGCAGCTTGGGCCCTTCCGGGACTGAGGGGCCCTACGAGCAGTACTTC. Residues: CASSLGPSGTEGPYEQYF.

In DNA form, the CDR3 reads TGTGCCATCAGCGAACCTATGGGTGGGAGCCCTTCTGGAAACACCATATATTTT. Translated, it gives CAISEPMGGSPSGNTIYF. The chain carries TRBV10-3 and TRBJ1-3; D call uncertain. The V gene's germline CDR1 is ENHRY and CDR2 SYGVKD. This CDR3 region has 18 residues. The V end was cut by 6 bases, the J end by 1 base, with 22 bases between.

This chain joins TRBV4-2 and TRBJ2-2; possibly TRBD2 for D (7 bases). The CDR3 covers 18 residues. The V end lost 0 bases, the J end lost 0 bases, and 14 bases lay between the germline ends. Germline-derived CDR1 and CDR2 are LGHNA and YNFKEQ. The CDR3 loop is CASSQDFGGLANTGELFF. CDR3 in DNA: TGTGCCAGCAGCCAAGACTTCGGGGGGCTCGCGAACACCGGGGAGCTGTTTTTT.

The chain employs TRBV4-1 and TRBJ1-2; no clear D gene. The germline gives CDR1 MGHRA, CDR2 YSYEKL. The CDR3 is 14 residues long. V was trimmed by 4 bases and J by 2 bases, leaving 11 bases between them. DNA of the CDR3: TGCGCCAGCAGCCCGTTTACGGGGAACTATGGCTACACCTTC. It is translated as CASSPFTGNYGYTF.

The chain couples TRBV6-5 to TRBJ2-7; 7 bases map to TRBD2. This CDR3 spans 14 amino acids. Losses at the gene ends were 0 bases for V and 3 bases for J; bases not matched to a gene: 2. CDR1 is MNHEY, CDR2 SVGAGI, per germline. The CDR3 here is CASSYSASGYEQYF. As DNA, the CDR3 is TGTGCCAGCAGTTACTCGGCTAGCGGCTACGAGCAGTACTTC.

This chain joins TRBV18 and TRBJ1-4; TRBD1 might be the D (5 bases). The CDR3 is 17 residues long. Trimming cost V 2 bases and J 8 bases, with 21 bases left between them. Germline V lookup: CDR1 KGHSH, CDR2 LQKENI. The CDR3 sequence: CASSPTFGGGEDEKLFF. The CDR3 nucleotides read TGTGCCAGCTCACCAACGTTTGGCGGGGGGGAGGACGAAAAACTGTTTTTT.

The rearrangement joins TRBV29-1 to TRBJ2-7; D might be TRBD2 (6 bases). CDR1 and CDR2 (germline): SQVTM, ANQGSEA. V was trimmed by 2 bases and J by 3 bases, leaving 11 bases between them. CDR3 length: 13 amino acids. In DNA form, the CDR3 reads TGCAGCGTTGAATGGGGGGAAAGCTACGAGCAGTACTTC. It encodes CSVEWGESYEQYF.

The chain has TRBV19 and TRBJ1-5; D remains ambiguous. Germline assignment: CDR1 LNHDA and CDR2 SQIVND (reference sequence). The CDR3 covers 15 residues. V lost 6 bases to trimming and J lost 0 bases, with 12 bases between them. The CDR3 DNA is TGTGCCAGTAGCACTGAAGATTATAGCAATCAGCCCCAGCATTTT. It yields the protein CASSTEDYSNQPQHF.

The chain couples TRBV27 to TRBJ1-5, with a possible D match to TRBD1 (6 bases). The length of the CDR3 is 17 residues. Trimming removed 1 base at V and 0 bases at J, with 13 bases between. Germline values: CDR1 MNHEY, CDR2 SMNVEV (reference sequence). The CDR3 loop reads CASSLYAGQYSNQPQHF. The CDR3, as DNA: TGTGCCAGCAGTTTATACGCGGGACAATATAGCAATCAGCCCCAGCATTTT.

This clone was observed a few times. V usage is TRBV4-1 and J usage is TRBJ1-1; D possibly corresponds to TRBD1 (6 bases). V lost 0 bases to trimming and J lost 5 bases, with 13 bases between them. The germline CDR1 and CDR2 sequences are MGHRA and YSYEKL. The CDR3 is made up of 15 amino acids. The DNA for the CDR3 is TGCGCCAGCAGCCAAGAGCGGGACACTCGGACTGAAGCTTTCTTT. This translates into CASSQERDTRTEAFF.

This clone was seen only a few times. The CDR3 region is CASSGRQGLYSNQPQHF. CDR3 bases: TGTGCCAGCAGTGGACGACAGGGTCTATATAGCAATCAGCCCCAGCATTTT. The rearrangement joins TRBV6-1 to TRBJ1-5, with 7 bases aligning to TRBD1. Per germline, CDR1 MNHNS and CDR2 SASEGT. The ends lost 4 bases at V and 0 bases at J; junction bases unmatched: 9. The CDR3 is made up of 17 amino acids.

Worth noting for this clone: A single base separates this from a much larger clone, so it may be a read error. The same CDR3 can be traced to other DNA sequences in this sample. The chain uses TRBV14 and TRBJ1-2; D is unresolved. This CDR3 spans 13 amino acids. Germline CDR1 SGHDN, CDR2 FVKESK. V dropped 0 bases and J dropped 4 bases, with 6 bases sitting between them. Here the CDR3 DNA reads TGTGCCAGCAGCCAAGAAGGAAGCTATGGCTACACCTTC. It specifies CASSQEGSYGYTF. Full variable domain (remainder filled in from reference TRBV14 and TRBJ1-2): EAGVTQFPSHSVIEKGQTVTLRCDPISGHDNLYWYRRVMGKEIKFLLHFVKESKQDESGMPNNRFLAERTGGTYSTLKVQPAELEDSGVYFCASSQEGSYGYTFGSGTRLTVV.

This clone came up once. This rearrangement joins TRBV4-1 to TRBJ2-7, with TRBD2 identical over 8 bases. The trim removed 1 base at V and 3 bases at J, leaving 5 bases unmatched. Germline V gene data show CDR1 as MGHRA and CDR2 as YSYEKL. CDR3 length: 15 residues. The CDR3 DNA sequence: TGCGCCAGCAGCCAAGCGGGAGGGATTCGCTACGAGCAGTACTTC. Translation: CASSQAGGIRYEQYF.

This chain uses TRBV24-1 with TRBJ2-1, with 7 bases matching TRBD2. V shed 2 bases and J 8 bases; nucleotides not matched to a gene: 14. The germline CDR1 and CDR2 sequences are KGHDR and SFDVKD. The CDR3 loop spans 17 amino acids. CDR3 sequence reads: CATSDSTGRRSGDEQFF. CDR3 bases: TGTGCCACCAGTGATTCCACGGGGCGGCGGAGCGGGGATGAGCAGTTCTTC.